The clone carrying this TCR beta chain was picked up many times. Its cognate antigen is unknown. Per germline, CDR1 SGHVS and CDR2 FNYEAQ. The V end lost 5 bases, the J end lost 8 bases, and 16 bases lay between the germline ends. The CDR3 has 14 amino acids. One entry per CDR3 protein results from TCRdb running MiXCR on the multiplex PCR reads. The sample yields under 70,000 distinct CDR3 sequences, 43% seen once. These data belong to a study of breast tumors, draining lymph nodes, adjacent tissues. Study-wide results and caveats: Tumor and nontumor repertoires were significantly more similar in luminal-like than in basal-like breast cancer. Findings are consistent with lymph node origin and intratumoral expansion of most tumor T cells. Compared with lymph nodes, tumors were less diverse; compared with nontumor tissue, more. The lymph node origin of tumor T cells was framed as consistent with a hypothesis, not demonstrated.

The receptor comes from a female donor with breast cancer. Some clones in this sample may be carry-over from other donors' samples. The V and J genes are TRBV7-6 and TRBJ1-3, with D tentatively TRBD1 (6 bases). The material sequenced was breast tumor tissue. The DNA for the CDR3 is TGTGCCAGCAGCACCCGGGACAAAGGGGACACCATATATTTT. It is translated as CASSTRDKGDTIYF.